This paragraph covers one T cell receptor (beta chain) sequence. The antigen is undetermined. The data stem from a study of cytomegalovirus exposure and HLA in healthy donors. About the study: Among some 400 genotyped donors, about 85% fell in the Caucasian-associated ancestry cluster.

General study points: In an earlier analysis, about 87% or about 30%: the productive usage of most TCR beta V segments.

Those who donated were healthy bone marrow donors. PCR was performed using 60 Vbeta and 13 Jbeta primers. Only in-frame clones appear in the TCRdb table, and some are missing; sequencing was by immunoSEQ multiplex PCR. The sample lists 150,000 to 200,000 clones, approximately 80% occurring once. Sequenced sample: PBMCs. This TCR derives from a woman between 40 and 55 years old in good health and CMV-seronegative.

The DNA of the CDR3 is TGTGCCAGCAGCACAATCTCCACAGATACGCAGTATTTT. This sequence encodes CASSTISTDTQYF. J is TRBJ2-3 and V is TRBV7-2; no clear D gene. CDR3 length: 13 amino acids. Germline values: CDR1 SGHTA, CDR2 FQGNSA. With 5 bases removed from V and 2 bases from J, the gap between germline ends came to 8 bases. The whole variable domain, filled in from reference TRBV7-2 and TRBJ2-3, reads GAGVSQSPSNKVTEKGKDVELRCDPISGHTALYWYRQSLGQGLEFLIYFQGNSAPDKSGLPSDRFSAERTGGSVSTLTIQRTQQEDSAVYLCASSTISTDTQYFGPGTRLTVL.